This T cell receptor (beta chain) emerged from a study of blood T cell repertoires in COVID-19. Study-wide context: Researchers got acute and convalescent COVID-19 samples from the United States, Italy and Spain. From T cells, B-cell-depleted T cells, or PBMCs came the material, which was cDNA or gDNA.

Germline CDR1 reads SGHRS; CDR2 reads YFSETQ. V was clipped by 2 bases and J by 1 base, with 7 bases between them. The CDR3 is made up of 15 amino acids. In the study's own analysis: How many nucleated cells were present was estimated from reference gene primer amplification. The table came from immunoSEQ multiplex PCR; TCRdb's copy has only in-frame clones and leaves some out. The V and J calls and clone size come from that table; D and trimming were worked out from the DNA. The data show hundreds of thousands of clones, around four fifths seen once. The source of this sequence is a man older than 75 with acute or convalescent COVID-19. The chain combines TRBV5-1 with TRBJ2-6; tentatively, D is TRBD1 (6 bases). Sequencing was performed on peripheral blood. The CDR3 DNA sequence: TGCGCCAGCAGCTTAACAGGGTCTGGGGCCAACGTCCTGACTTTC. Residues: CASSLTGSGANVLTF.